The rows below give T cell receptor beta chains drawn from one sample of a study of blood T cell repertoires in COVID-19. Clones were read by immunoSEQ multiplex PCR, and TCRdb kept only the in-frame ones, dropping some. This sample yields roughly 150,000 clones, of which under 90% are seen a single time; roughly 1.9% belongs to the top ten. The material sequenced was peripheral blood. The receptors here all came from a woman older than 75 with acute or convalescent COVID-19. The CDR3 runs from the conserved cysteine through the conserved F or W. A D gene is named only where the DNA matches it firmly. Some rows mark clone size as missing; the rest say once, few, many or name a class of expanded clone.

TRBV5-1	TRBD1	NA	TRBJ1-1	TGCGCCAGCAGCCCAGGACAGGGGATGAACACTGAAGCTTTCTTT	CASSPGQGMNTEAFF
TRBV7-3	TRBD1	NA	TRBJ1-2	TGTGCCAGCAGCTCTACGGACAGGCAACACCTTCCCGATGGCTACACCTTC	CASSSTDRQHLPDGYTF
TRBV9	TRBD1	NA	TRBJ1-2	TGTGCCAGCAGCCTGGACAGGGGCGGCTATGGCTACACCTTC	CASSLDRGGYGYTF
TRBV5-1	NA	NA	TRBJ1-5	TGCGCCAGCAGCTTGGTCGGGGGGGAGCAGCCCCAGCATTTT	CASSLVGGEQPQHF
TRBV3-1/TRBV3-2	NA	NA	TRBJ2-2	TGTGCCAGCAGCCAGAGTACAGGGAACACCGGGGAGCTGTTTTTT	CASSQSTGNTGELFF
TRBV7-8	NA	NA	TRBJ1-1	TGTGCCAGCAGCCCGACGGTAGGGACTAGCCCGACGGCTTTCTTT	CASSPTVGTSPTAFF
TRBV28	TRBD1	NA	TRBJ1-1	TGTGCCAGCATCCCCGACAGGGAAGGACGGACTGAAGCTTTCTTT	CASIPDREGRTEAFF
TRBV5-6	TRBD1	NA	TRBJ2-1	TGTGCCAGCACCGACCAGGGGGCAGCGCGGGGCAATGAGCAGTTCTTC	CASTDQGAARGNEQFF
TRBV30	NA	once	TRBJ2-2	TGTGCCTGGAGTCCCAGAAACACCGGGGAGCTGTTTTTT	CAWSPRNTGELFF
TRBV6-5	NA	NA	TRBJ2-3	TGTGCCAGCAGTTACTCGATCCTAGGGGGATCAGATACGCAGTATTTT	CASSYSILGGSDTQYF
TRBV6-5	NA	NA	TRBJ1-2	TGTGCCAGCAGTTACGTACAGGGCGGCTATGGCTACACCTTC	CASSYVQGGYGYTF
TRBV5-1	NA	NA	TRBJ2-5	TGCGCCAGCAGCTTGGGGGGGCGGATGGGTTCAGAGACCCAGTACTTC	CASSLGGRMGSETQYF
TRBV28	NA	NA	TRBJ1-1	TGTGCCAGCAGCCCCCCCGGACAGTTTGAAGCTTTCTTT	CASSPPGQFEAFF
TRBV6-2/TRBV6-3	NA	NA	TRBJ2-7	TGTGCCAGCAGTTATGCAGGGAACTACGAGCAGTACTTC	CASSYAGNYEQYF
TRBV2	NA	NA	TRBJ1-4	TGTGCCAGCTTCGACAGAAATAATGAAAAACTGTTTTTT	CASFDRNNEKLFF
TRBV19	NA	NA	TRBJ1-6	TGTGCCAGTAGTAGCAGGGGAGAGTCACCCCTCCACTTT	CASSSRGESPLHF
TRBV6-1	NA	NA	TRBJ2-3	TGTGCCAGCAGTGAGGACCAGGGCGATACGCAGTATTTT	CASSEDQGDTQYF
TRBV10-3	TRBD1	NA	TRBJ1-3	TGTGCCATCAGGGAGACAGGGTCGGGAAACACCATATATTTT	CAIRETGSGNTIYF
TRBV19	NA	NA	TRBJ1-1	TGTGCCAGTAACCAAGAACAGGGCGGGGGGAACACTGAAGCTTTCTTT	CASNQEQGGGNTEAFF
TRBV5-4	NA	NA	TRBJ2-7	TGTGCCAGCAGCCGCATAACAGGAGACTACGAGCAGTACTTC	CASSRITGDYEQYF
TRBV19	NA	NA	TRBJ1-1	TGTGCCAGTAGTACCTTTATGAACACTGAAGCTTTCTTT	CASSTFMNTEAFF
TRBV29-1	NA	NA	TRBJ1-2	TGCAGCGTCACGATCGGAGGCCGCTATGGCTACACCTTC	CSVTIGGRYGYTF
TRBV30	NA	NA	TRBJ1-5	TGTGCCTGGAGTACAACAGGGTTACGGCAGCCCCAGCATTTT	CAWSTTGLRQPQHF
TRBV7-9	TRBD2	NA	TRBJ2-5	TGTGCCAGCAGCCTCCGACTAGCTCAAGAGACCCAGTACTTC	CASSLRLAQETQYF
TRBV6-1	NA	NA	TRBJ2-1	TGTGCCAGCAGTGAATTCAGGGGGGCGACCCTCCATGAGCAGTTCTTC	CASSEFRGATLHEQFF
TRBV14	TRBD1	NA	TRBJ2-2	TGTGCCAGCAGGCCAGGGGGAAGGAACACCGGGGAGCTGTTTTTT	CASRPGGRNTGELFF
TRBV3-1/TRBV3-2	NA	NA	TRBJ1-1	TGTGCCAGCAGGAAAGACAGGATGAACACTGAAGCTTTCTTT	CASRKDRMNTEAFF
TRBV27	NA	once	TRBJ2-3	TGTGCCAGCCGGTCCACAGATACGCAGTATTTT	CASRSTDTQYF
TRBV28	TRBD1	once	TRBJ2-5	TGTGCCAGCAGTAATTGGGGACAGGGTTCCCAAGAGACCCAGTACTTC	CASSNWGQGSQETQYF
TRBV30	NA	NA	TRBJ1-2	TGTGCCTGGTCCCAGGTACCCCCCTATGGCTACACCTTC	CAWSQVPPYGYTF
TRBV2	NA	NA	TRBJ1-5	TGTGCCAGCAGTGAAGACCAGGGTCGGCTAAATCAGCCCCAGCATTTT	CASSEDQGRLNQPQHF
TRBV2	NA	NA	TRBJ1-3	TGTGCCAGCAGTGAAGCGCCCGGTCTCTCGGGAAACACCATATATTTT	CASSEAPGLSGNTIYF
TRBV5-1	TRBD2	NA	TRBJ2-3	TGCGCCAGCAAGTCCGGGACTAGGGTGGATACGCAGTATTTT	CASKSGTRVDTQYF
TRBV19	NA	NA	TRBJ1-4	TGTGCCAGTAGTAACCCACGACGAGGCACTAATGAAAAACTGTTTTTT	CASSNPRRGTNEKLFF
TRBV27	NA	NA	TRBJ1-3	TGTGCCAGCAGCGGTAGAGGGCGCTCTGGAAACACCATATATTTT	CASSGRGRSGNTIYF
TRBV5-1	TRBD2	NA	TRBJ2-7	TGCGCCAGCAGCCCAACTAGCGGGGATAGCTACGAGCAGTACTTC	CASSPTSGDSYEQYF
TRBV2	NA	NA	TRBJ1-5	TGTGCCAGCAGTGAAGGGTACGGGGATCAGCCCCAGCATTTT	CASSEGYGDQPQHF
TRBV6-5	TRBD1	NA	TRBJ2-2	TGTGCCACAGGACCCCTGGGACAGGGGACCGGGGAGCTGTTTTTT	CATGPLGQGTGELFF
TRBV4-1	TRBD2	NA	TRBJ2-5	TGCGCCAGCAGCCTCCCCGGGGGGAATCAAGAGACCCAGTACTTC	CASSLPGGNQETQYF
TRBV5-1	NA	NA	TRBJ1-4	TGCGCCAGCAGCTTGGAGGCAGGCGTAAAACTGTTTTTT	CASSLEAGVKLFF
TRBV3-1/TRBV3-2	TRBD1	NA	TRBJ2-1	TGTGCCAGCAGAGGGGACAGGGTGCCTCAATGGCCCTACAATGAGCAGTTCTTC	CASRGDRVPQWPYNEQFF
TRBV24-1	NA	NA	TRBJ2-2	TGTGCCACCAGTGACCCTTTAGGGGAACACACCGGGGAGCTGTTTTTT	CATSDPLGEHTGELFF
TRBV5-4	TRBD1	NA	TRBJ2-7	TGTGCCAGCAGCAAAGGCCAGGGGGCCGGGGAGCAGTACTTC	CASSKGQGAGEQYF
TRBV4-3	NA	NA	TRBJ1-2	TGCGCCAGCAGCCTGGGGGCAGGGAGGGGATATGGCTACACCTTC	CASSLGAGRGYGYTF
TRBV21-1	NA	NA	TRBJ2-3	TGTGCCAGCAGCAAAGAAGGCTGGAGGACAGATACGCAGTATTTT	CASSKEGWRTDTQYF
TRBV30	TRBD1	NA	TRBJ1-2	TGTGCCTGGAGTGAGGCAGGGGGGCCTCGGGTCGATGGCTACACCTTC	CAWSEAGGPRVDGYTF